This paragraph covers one T cell receptor beta chain sequence. The germline CDR1 and CDR2 sequences are LNHDA and SQIVND (reference sequence). The CDR3 totals 14 residues. Naive CD8 cells comprised CD45RO-negative, CCR7-positively selected cells, excluding terminally differentiated effector memory CD45RA+ cells. This entry is derived from a study of shared clonotypes between healthy human individuals. The repertoire was sequenced with immunoSEQ multiplex PCR; TCRdb's copy has only in-frame clones and lacks some. The table records approximately 600,000 clones, 95% of them present only once. Sequenced sample: naive CD8+ T cells sorted from blood. The chain employs TRBV19 and TRBJ2-5, with D tentatively TRBD1 (6 bases). The J call may be incorrect, as the DNA end agrees better with TRBJ2-7. This TCR was sampled from a woman aged 25 to 39 in good health. The CDR3, as DNA: TGTGCCAGTAGTATCAGAGAGGGGGTCTACGAGCAGTACTTC. Encoded protein: CASSIREGVYEQYF.